At least ten counts were recorded for the clone carrying this TCR beta chain. Its antigen is as yet unknown. V gave up 5 bases and J gave up 11 bases; unmatched junction bases: 14. CDR3 length equals 15 residues. Looked up from germline, CDR1 is MNHEY and CDR2 is SVGEGT. Broader study findings: Greatest tumor Treg TCR overlap was with tumor naive CD4+ cells.

MiXCR was run by TCRdb on the 5' RACE reads, yielding one entry per CDR3 protein. The sample gives fewer than 60,000 distinct CDR3 sequences, 25% to 35% of which show up once; about 2.2% is in the top ten. The chain links TRBV6-2 or TRBV6-3 to TRBJ1-1, with 10 bases matching TRBD1. This TCR was recovered from a female donor with breast cancer. Sequencing input: naive CD4+ T cells sorted from blood. Subset given: naive CD4+ T cells, CD4+CD45RA+CD25-. For the CDR3, the DNA is TGTGCCAGCAGTCAACCCGGGACAGGGGCCAGGAGGGCTTTCTTT. Protein: CASSQPGTGARRAFF.